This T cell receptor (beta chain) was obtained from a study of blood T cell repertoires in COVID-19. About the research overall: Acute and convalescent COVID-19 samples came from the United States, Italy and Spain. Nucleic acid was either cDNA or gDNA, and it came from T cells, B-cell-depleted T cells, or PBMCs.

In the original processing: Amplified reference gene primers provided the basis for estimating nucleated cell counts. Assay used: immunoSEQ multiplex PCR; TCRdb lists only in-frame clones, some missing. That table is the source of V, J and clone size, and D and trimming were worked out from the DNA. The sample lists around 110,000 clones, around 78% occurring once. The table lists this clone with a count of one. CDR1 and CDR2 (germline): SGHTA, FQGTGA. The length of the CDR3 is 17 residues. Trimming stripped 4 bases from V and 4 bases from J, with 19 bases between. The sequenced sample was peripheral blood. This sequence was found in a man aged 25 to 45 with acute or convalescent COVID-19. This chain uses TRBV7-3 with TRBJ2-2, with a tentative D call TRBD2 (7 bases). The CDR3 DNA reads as TGTGCCAGCAGCTCCCCGGGCGGGGGCCGCGGCACCGGGGAGCTGTTTTTT. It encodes CASSSPGGGRGTGELFF.